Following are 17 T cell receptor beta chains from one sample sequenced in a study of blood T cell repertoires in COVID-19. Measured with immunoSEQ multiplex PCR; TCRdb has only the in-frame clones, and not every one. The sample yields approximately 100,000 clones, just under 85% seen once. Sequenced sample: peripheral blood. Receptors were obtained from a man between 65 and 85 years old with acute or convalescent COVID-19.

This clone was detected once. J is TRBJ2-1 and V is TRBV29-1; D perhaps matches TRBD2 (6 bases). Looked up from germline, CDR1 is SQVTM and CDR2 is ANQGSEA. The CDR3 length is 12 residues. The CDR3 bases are TGCAGTGGGGGAGGCCCTAGCAATGAGCAGTTCTTC. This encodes CSGGGPSNEQFF.

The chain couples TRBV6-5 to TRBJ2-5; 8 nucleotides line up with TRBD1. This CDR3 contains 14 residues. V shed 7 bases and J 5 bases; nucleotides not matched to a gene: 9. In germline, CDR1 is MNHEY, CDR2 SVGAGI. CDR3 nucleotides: TGTGCCAGCACCGACGCGACAGGGGTCGAGACCCAGTACTTC. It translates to CASTDATGVETQYF.

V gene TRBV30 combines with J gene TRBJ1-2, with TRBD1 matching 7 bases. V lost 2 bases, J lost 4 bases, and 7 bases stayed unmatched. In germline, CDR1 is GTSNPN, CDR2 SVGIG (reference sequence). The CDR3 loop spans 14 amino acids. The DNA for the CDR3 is TGTGCCTGGAGTTACCAAGGGGGCGGCTATGGCTACACCTTC. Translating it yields CAWSYQGGGYGYTF.

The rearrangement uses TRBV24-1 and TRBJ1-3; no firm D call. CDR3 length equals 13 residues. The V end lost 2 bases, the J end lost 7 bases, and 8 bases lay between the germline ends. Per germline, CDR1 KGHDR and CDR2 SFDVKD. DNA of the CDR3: TGTGCCACCAGTGATTGGCATTCGAACACCATATATTTT. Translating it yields CATSDWHSNTIYF.

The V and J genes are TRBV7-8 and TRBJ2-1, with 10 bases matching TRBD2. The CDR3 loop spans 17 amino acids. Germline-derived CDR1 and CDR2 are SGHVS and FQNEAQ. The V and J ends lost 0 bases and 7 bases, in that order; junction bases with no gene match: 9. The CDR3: CASSLAGGLARGNEQFF. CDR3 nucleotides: TGTGCCAGCAGCTTAGCGGGGGGACTAGCGCGGGGTAATGAGCAGTTCTTC.

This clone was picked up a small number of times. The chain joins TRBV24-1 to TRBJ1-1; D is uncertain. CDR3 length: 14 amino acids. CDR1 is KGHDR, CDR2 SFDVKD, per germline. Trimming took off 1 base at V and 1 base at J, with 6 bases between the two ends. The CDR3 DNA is TGTGCCACCAGTGATTTAGGCGGGAACACTGAAGCTTTCTTT. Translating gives CATSDLGGNTEAFF.

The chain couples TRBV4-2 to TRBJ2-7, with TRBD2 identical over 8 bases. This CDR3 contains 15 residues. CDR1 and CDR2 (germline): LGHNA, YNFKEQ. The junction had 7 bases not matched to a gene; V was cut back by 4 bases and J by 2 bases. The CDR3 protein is CASSPRGSGTYEQYF. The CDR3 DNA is TGTGCCAGCAGCCCGCGGGGTAGCGGGACCTACGAGCAGTACTTC.

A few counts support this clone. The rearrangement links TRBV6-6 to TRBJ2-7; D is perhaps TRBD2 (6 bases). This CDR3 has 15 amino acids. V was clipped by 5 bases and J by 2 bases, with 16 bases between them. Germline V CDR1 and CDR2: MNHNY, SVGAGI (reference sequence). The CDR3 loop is CASSRLPRTTYEQYF. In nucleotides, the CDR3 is TGTGCCAGCAGTCGGCTGCCTAGGACTACCTACGAGCAGTACTTC.

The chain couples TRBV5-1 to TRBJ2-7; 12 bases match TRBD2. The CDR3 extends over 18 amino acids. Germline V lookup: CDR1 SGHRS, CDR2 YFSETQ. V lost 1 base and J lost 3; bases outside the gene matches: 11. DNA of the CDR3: TGCGCCAGCAGCTTGTTTAAGCTAGCGGGGGGGCAGGTCTACGAGCAGTACTTC. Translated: CASSLFKLAGGQVYEQYF. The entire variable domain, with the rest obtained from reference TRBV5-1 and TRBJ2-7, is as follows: KAGVTQTPRYLIKTRGQQVTLSCSPISGHRSVSWYQQTPGQGLQFLFEYFSETQRNKGNFPGRFSGRQFSNSRSEMNVSTLELGDSALYLCASSLFKLAGGQVYEQYFGPGTRLTVT.

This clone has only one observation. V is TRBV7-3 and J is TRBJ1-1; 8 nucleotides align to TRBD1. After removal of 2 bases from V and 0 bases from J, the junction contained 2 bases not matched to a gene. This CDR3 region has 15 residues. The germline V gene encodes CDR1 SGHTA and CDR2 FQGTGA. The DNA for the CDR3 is TGTGCCAGCAGCTTACAGGGGGCAGTGAACACTGAAGCTTTCTTT. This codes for CASSLQGAVNTEAFF.

The CDR3 protein is CASSLSGSGNTIYF. In DNA form, the CDR3 reads TGTGCCAGCAGCTTATCGGGCTCTGGAAACACCATATATTTT. The chain is built from TRBV7-9 and TRBJ1-3; D is unclear. Germline V gene sequence: CDR1 SEHNR, CDR2 FQNEAQ (reference sequence). The CDR3 consists of 14 residues. Trimming left V 2 bases short and J 0 bases short, with 5 bases between.

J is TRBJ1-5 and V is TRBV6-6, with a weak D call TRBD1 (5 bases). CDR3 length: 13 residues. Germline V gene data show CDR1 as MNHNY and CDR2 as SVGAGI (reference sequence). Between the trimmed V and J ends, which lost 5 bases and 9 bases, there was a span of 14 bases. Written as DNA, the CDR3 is TGTGCCAGCAGTGATCAGGGTTCGTTGCCCCAGCATTTT. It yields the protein CASSDQGSLPQHF.

The CDR3 region is CASSQGQANTEAFF. The CDR3 nucleotides read TGTGCCAGCAGCCAAGGACAGGCTAACACTGAAGCTTTCTTT. The chain employs TRBV4-2 and TRBJ1-1; a weak D match, TRBD1 (6 bases). Germline-derived CDR1 and CDR2 are LGHNA and YNFKEQ. Trimming took 1 base from V and 2 from J, leaving 8 bases between them. The CDR3 spans 14 residues.

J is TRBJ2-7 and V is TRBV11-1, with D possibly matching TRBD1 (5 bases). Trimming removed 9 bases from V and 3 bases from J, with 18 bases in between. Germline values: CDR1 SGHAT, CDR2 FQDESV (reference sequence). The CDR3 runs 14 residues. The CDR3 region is CASKYSQANYEQYF. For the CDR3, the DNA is TGTGCCAGTAAGTATTCACAGGCGAACTACGAGCAGTACTTC.

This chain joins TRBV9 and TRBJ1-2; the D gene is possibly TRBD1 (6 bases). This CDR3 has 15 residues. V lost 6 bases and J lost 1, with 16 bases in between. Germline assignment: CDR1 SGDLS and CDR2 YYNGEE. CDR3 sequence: CASNPGTGFNYGYTF. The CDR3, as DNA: TGTGCCAGCAACCCCGGAACAGGGTTTAACTATGGCTACACCTTC.

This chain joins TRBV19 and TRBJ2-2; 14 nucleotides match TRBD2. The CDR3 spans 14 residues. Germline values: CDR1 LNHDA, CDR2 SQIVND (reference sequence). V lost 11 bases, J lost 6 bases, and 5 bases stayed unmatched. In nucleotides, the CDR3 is TGTGCCTCCAAGGGACTAGCGGGAGCCGGGGAGCTGTTTTTT. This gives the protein CASKGLAGAGELFF. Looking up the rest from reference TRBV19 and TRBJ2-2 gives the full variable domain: DGGITQSPKYLFRKEGQNVTLSCEQNLNHDAMYWYRQDPGQGLRLIYYSQIVNDFQKGDIAEGYSVSREKKESFPLTVTSAQKNPTAFYLCASKGLAGAGELFFGEGSRLTVL.

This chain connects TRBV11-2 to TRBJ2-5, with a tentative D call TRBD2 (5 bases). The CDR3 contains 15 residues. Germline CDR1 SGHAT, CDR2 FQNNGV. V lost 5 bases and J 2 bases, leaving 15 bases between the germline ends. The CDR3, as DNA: TGTGCCAGCAGCCTCAACCGGGGTACTCAAGAGACCCAGTACTTC. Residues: CASSLNRGTQETQYF.